The clone carrying this T cell receptor (beta chain) was picked up many times. Its antigen remains unidentified. These data originate in a study of breast tumors, draining lymph nodes, adjacent tissues. Points from the study as a whole: Tumor T cell lymph node origin was a supported hypothesis, not proven. Tumor repertoires ranked between lymph nodes and nontumor tissue in diversity, with V and J gene preferences. Data fit most tumor T cells coming from lymph node, expanding in tumor.

TCRdb independently ran MiXCR on the multiplex PCR reads; one entry per CDR3 protein. The sample has a few hundred thousand distinct CDR3 sequences, less than 35% seen once. Samples came from axillary lymph nodes draining the breast cancer. Germline CDR1 and CDR2: ENHRY and SYGVKD. Trimming shortened V by 2 bases and J by 6 bases, and 14 bases separated the two germline ends. The CDR3 loop spans 15 amino acids. The TCR was taken from a female donor with breast cancer. Some clones in this sample may be carry-over from other donors' samples. The specimen was axillary lymph node tissue. V gene TRBV10-3 combines with J gene TRBJ2-1; no definite D call. CDR3 in DNA: TGTGCCATCAGTGAGGATGTTGCGGCCATCAATGAGCAGTTCTTC. Translation gives CAISEDVAAINEQFF.